A single sample is the source of the 9 T cell receptor beta chains below, sequenced in a study of T-cell reconstitution after alpha-beta-depleted transplantation in children. Using unique molecular identifiers, the investigators prepared the TCRbeta library. A single record per CDR3 protein comes from TCRdb applying MiXCR to the PCR reads. The table shows nearly 400,000 distinct CDR3 sequences, with over 20% occurring only once. The sample consisted of PBMCs from the stem cell graft donor, taken from the stem cell graft. The receptors here all came from a human donor who donated a stem cell graft to a child with acute myeloid leukemia.

This clonotype was observed a handful of times. The V and J genes are TRBV6-1 and TRBJ2-6; TRBD1 agrees at 8 bases. The CDR3 is made up of 19 amino acids. Germline V gene lookup returns CDR1 MNHNS and CDR2 SASEGT. V trimming: 0 bases; J trimming: 0 bases; junction bases outside the gene matches: 7. CDR3 sequence (DNA): TGTGCCAGCAGTGAAGCCAGGACAGGGATTGGCTCTGGGGCCAACGTCCTGACTTTC. Its protein product is CASSEARTGIGSGANVLTF.

The V call is TRBV5-1, the J call TRBJ2-7; 7 bases align to TRBD1. V gave up 3 bases and J gave up 2 bases; unmatched junction bases: 5. The CDR3 sequence is 14 residues long. Germline values: CDR1 SGHRS, CDR2 YFSETQ. The CDR3 DNA reads TGCGCCAGCAGCTCCGACAGGGACACCTACGAGCAGTACTTC. This translates into CASSSDRDTYEQYF.

This clonotype appeared many times. The chain joins TRBV12-3 or TRBV12-4 to TRBJ1-1; TRBD1 aligns across 7 bases. This CDR3 comprises 13 residues. J gave up 7 bases and V 8 bases, and 10 bases lay outside the gene matches. For the CDR3, the DNA is TGTGCCAGCGGGCGGGACAGCCGAAATGAAGCTTTCTTT. Its protein is CASGRDSRNEAFF.

This clonotype was seen repeatedly, ten times or more. The gene calls are TRBV29-1 and TRBJ2-1; a possible D gene is TRBD1 (5 bases). V gave up 3 bases and J gave up 7 bases, with 13 bases separating them. CDR1 SQVTM and CDR2 ANQGSEA come from the germline V gene. The CDR3 consists of 13 residues. CDR3 in amino acids: CSVDKGVRNEQFF. The CDR3 DNA is TGCAGCGTTGACAAAGGGGTTCGGAATGAGCAGTTCTTC.

The sample holds one count of this clonotype. The genes are TRBV28 and TRBJ2-3; TRBD1 matches at 7 bases. The CDR3 covers 14 residues. Germline values: CDR1 MDHEN, CDR2 SYDVKM. V was clipped by 6 bases and J by 4 bases; unmatched bases: 7. The CDR3 protein is CASSSGTVADTQYF. DNA of the CDR3: TGTGCCAGCAGCTCTGGGACAGTTGCAGATACGCAGTATTTT.

The rearrangement uses TRBV4-2 and TRBJ2-7; D remains ambiguous. The CDR3 has 17 residues. V shed 0 bases and J shed 0 bases, with 15 bases lying between them. Germline CDR1 and CDR2: LGHNA and YNFKEQ. Here the CDR3 DNA reads TGTGCCAGCAGCCAAGAGATTTCCCGGACGCCCTCCTACGAGCAGTACTTC. This codes for CASSQEISRTPSYEQYF.

This clonotype has a count of ten or more. The chain couples TRBV4-1 to TRBJ2-1; TRBD2 matches 8 bases. Looked up from germline, CDR1 is MGHRA and CDR2 is YSYEKL. After removal of 2 bases from V and 6 bases from J, the junction contained 6 bases not matched to a gene. This CDR3 is 15 amino acids long. The chain's CDR3 is CASSQSGGPSNEQFF. DNA of the CDR3: TGCGCCAGCAGCCAATCGGGAGGGCCCTCCAATGAGCAGTTCTTC.

The genes are TRBV14 and TRBJ1-1; D uncertain. Germline V CDR1 and CDR2: SGHDN, FVKESK. CDR3 length: 13 residues. The germline V and J ends were trimmed by 0 bases and 10 bases, with 12 bases remaining between them. CDR3 nucleotides: TGTGCCAGCAGCCAAGACAGGTCTCCGACAGCTTTCTTT. Residues: CASSQDRSPTAFF.

This chain links TRBV29-1 with TRBJ2-1; 9 bases agree with TRBD2. The ends lost 3 bases at V and 7 bases at J; junction bases unmatched: 7. This CDR3 spans 14 amino acids. CDR1 and CDR2 from the germline V gene are SQVTM and ANQGSEA. The CDR3: CSVDVGLAGNEQFF. For the CDR3, the DNA is TGCAGCGTTGATGTTGGGCTAGCGGGAAATGAGCAGTTCTTC.